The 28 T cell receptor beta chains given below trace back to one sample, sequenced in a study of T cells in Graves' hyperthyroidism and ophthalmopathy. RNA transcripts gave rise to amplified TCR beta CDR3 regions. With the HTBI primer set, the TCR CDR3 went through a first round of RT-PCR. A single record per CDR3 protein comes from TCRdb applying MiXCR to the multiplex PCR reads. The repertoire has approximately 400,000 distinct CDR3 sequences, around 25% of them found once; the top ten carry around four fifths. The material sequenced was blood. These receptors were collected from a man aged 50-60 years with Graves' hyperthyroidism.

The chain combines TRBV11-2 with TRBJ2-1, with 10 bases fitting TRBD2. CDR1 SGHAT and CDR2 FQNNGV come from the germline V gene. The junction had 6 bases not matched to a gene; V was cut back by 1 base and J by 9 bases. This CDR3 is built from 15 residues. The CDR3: CASSLGPSGSFEQFF. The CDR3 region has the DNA TGTGCCAGCAGCTTAGGGCCTAGCGGGAGCTTTGAGCAGTTCTTC. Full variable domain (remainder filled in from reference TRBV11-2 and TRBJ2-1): EAGVAQSPRYKIIEKRQSVAFWCNPISGHATLYWYQQILGQGPKLLIQFQNNGVVDDSQLPKDRFSAERLKGVDSTLKIQPAKLEDSAVYLCASSLGPSGSFEQFFGPGTRLTVL.

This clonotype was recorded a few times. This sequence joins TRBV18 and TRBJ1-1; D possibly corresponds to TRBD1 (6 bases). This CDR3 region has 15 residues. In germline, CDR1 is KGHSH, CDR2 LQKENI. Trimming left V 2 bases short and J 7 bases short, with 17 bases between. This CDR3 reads CASSPSRQGLGEAFF. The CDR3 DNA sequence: TGTGCCAGCTCACCAAGTCGGCAGGGGTTAGGTGAAGCTTTCTTT.

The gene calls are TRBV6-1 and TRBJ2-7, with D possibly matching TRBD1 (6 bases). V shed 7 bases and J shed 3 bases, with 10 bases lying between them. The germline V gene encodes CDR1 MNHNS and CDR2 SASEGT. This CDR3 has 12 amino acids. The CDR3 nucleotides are TGTGCCAGCACGACAGGTTACTACGAGCAGTACTTC. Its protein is CASTTGYYEQYF.

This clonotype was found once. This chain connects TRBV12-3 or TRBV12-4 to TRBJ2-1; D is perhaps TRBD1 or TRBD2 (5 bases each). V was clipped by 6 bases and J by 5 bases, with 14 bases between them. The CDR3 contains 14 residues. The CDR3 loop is CASRIWDLNNEQFF. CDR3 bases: TGTGCCAGCAGAATATGGGACCTCAACAATGAGCAGTTCTTC.

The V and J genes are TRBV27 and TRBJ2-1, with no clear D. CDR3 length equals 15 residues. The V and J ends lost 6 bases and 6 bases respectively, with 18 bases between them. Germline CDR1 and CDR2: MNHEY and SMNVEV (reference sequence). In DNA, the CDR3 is TGTGCCAGCAGCTACTTGGGTTCCCCTTTCAATGAGCAGTTCTTC. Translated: CASSYLGSPFNEQFF.

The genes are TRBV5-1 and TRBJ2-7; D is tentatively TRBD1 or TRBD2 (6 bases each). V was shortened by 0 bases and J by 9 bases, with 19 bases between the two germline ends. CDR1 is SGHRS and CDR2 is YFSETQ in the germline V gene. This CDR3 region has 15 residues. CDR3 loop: CASSLDGGRRGGQYF. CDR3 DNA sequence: TGCGCCAGCAGCTTGGACGGGGGCAGGCGGGGCGGGCAGTACTTC.

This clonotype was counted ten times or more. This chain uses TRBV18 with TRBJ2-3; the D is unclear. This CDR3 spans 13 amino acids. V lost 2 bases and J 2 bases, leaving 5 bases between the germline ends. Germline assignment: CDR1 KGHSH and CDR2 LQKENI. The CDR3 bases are TGTGCCAGCTCACCAGGGGTCACAGATACGCAGTATTTT. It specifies CASSPGVTDTQYF.

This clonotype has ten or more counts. Here the CDR3 DNA reads TGTGCCAGCAGTTTCTCCGGGACTAGCGGGAGGGCCTTTGAGTTCTTC. Residues: CASSFSGTSGRAFEFF. This chain connects TRBV28 to TRBJ2-1; 16 positions agree with TRBD2. Looked up from germline, CDR1 is MDHEN and CDR2 is SYDVKM. V was clipped by 3 bases and J by 14 bases; unmatched bases: 10. The CDR3 contains 16 residues.

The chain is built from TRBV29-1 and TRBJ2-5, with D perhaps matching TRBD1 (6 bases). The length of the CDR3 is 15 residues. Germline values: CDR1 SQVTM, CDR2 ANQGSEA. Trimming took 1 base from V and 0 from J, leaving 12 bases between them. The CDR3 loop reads CSVEGGRGHQETQYF. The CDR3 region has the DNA TGCAGCGTTGAAGGGGGGCGAGGGCACCAAGAGACCCAGTACTTC.

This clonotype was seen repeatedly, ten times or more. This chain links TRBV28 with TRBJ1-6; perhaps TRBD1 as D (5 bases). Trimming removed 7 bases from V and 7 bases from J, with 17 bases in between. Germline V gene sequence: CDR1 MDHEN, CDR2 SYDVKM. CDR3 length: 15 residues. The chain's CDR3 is CASTLSGFMNSPLHF. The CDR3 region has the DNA TGTGCCAGCACCCTTTCAGGGTTTATGAATTCACCCCTCCACTTT. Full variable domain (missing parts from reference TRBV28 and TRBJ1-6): DVKVTQSSRYLVKRTGEKVFLECVQDMDHENMFWYRQDPGLGLRLIYFSYDVKMKEKGDIPEGYSVSREKKERFSLILESASTNQTSMYLCASTLSGFMNSPLHFGNGTRLTVT.

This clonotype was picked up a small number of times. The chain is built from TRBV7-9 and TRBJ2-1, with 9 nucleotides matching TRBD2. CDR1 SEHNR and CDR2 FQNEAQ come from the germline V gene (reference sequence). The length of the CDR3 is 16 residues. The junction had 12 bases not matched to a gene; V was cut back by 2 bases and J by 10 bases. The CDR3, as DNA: TGTGCCAGCAGCTTACCTAGCGGGAAGCAGGCCGGGGAGCAGTTCTTC. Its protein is CASSLPSGKQAGEQFF.

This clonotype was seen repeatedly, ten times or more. As DNA, the CDR3 is TGTGCCAGCAGGGCCGGGACAGGGAAGGGAGCTTTCTTT. Translating gives CASRAGTGKGAFF. This sequence joins TRBV2 and TRBJ1-1, with 9 bases fitting TRBD1. The J segment lost 10 bases and the V segment lost 6 bases, leaving 9 bases of the junction unmatched. Germline lookup yields CDR1 SNHLY and CDR2 FYNNEI. The CDR3 contains 13 residues.

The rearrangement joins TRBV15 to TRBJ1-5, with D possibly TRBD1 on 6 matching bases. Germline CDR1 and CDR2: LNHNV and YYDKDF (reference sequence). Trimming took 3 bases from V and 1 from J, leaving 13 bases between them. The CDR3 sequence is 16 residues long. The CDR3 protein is CATSSTQGTSNQPQHF. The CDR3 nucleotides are TGTGCCACCAGCAGTACCCAGGGGACCAGCAATCAGCCCCAGCATTTT.

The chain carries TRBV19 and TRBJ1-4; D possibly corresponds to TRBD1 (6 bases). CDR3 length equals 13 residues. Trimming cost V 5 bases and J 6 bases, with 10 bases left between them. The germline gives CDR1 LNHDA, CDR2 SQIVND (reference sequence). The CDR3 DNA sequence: TGTGCCAGTAGTTACAGGGAGGATGAAAAACTGTTTTTT. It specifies CASSYREDEKLFF.

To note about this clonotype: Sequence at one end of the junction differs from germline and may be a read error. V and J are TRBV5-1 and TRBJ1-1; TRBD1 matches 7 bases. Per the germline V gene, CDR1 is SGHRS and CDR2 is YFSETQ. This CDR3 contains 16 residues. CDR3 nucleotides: TGCGCCAGCAGCTTCGGGACAGCAATACCGAACACTAAAGCTTTCTTT. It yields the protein CASSFGTAIPNTKAFF.

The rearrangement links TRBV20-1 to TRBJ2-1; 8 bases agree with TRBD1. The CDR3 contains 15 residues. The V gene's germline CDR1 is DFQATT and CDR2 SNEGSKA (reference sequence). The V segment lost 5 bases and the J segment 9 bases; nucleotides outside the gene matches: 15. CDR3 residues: CSAPDPFTGGGEQFF. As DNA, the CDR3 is TGCAGTGCTCCAGACCCCTTCACAGGGGGTGGTGAGCAGTTCTTC.

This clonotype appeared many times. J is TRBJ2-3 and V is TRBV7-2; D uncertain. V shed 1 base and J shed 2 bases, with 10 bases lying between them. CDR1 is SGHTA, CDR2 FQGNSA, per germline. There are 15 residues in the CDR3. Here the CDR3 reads CASSLDGGLTDTQYF. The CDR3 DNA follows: TGTGCCAGCAGCTTAGATGGCGGCCTCACAGATACGCAGTATTTT.

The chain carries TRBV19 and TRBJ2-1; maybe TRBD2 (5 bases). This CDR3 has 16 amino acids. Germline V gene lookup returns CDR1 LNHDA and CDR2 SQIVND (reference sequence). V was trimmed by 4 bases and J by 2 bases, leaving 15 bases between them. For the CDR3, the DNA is TGTGCCAGTAGTACGGGAATTACGTTGACCTACAATGAGCAGTTCTTC. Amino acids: CASSTGITLTYNEQFF.

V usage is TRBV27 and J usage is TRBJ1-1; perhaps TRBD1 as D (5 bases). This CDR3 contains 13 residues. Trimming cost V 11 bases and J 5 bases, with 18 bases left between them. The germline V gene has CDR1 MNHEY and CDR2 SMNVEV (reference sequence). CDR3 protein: CASWDSLRTEAFF. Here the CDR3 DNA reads TGTGCCTCCTGGGACTCTCTTAGGACTGAAGCTTTCTTT.

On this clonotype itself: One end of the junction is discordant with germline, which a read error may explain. In DNA, the CDR3 is TGTGCCAGCAGTCGGAGCGGGAGCGGGGAAGAGACCCGGTACTTC. It yields the protein CASSRSGSGEETRYF. The V gene is TRBV9, the J gene TRBJ2-5, with 8 bases lining up with TRBD2. The length of the CDR3 is 15 residues. Germline V lookup: CDR1 SGDLS, CDR2 YYNGEE.

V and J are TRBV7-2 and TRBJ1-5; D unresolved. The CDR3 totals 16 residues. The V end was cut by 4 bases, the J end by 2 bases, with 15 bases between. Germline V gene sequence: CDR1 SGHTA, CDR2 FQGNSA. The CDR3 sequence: CASSSEGWLGNQPQHF. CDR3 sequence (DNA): TGTGCCAGCAGCTCGGAAGGGTGGTTGGGCAATCAGCCCCAGCATTTT. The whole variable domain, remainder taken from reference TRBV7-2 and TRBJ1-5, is GAGVSQSPSNKVTEKGKDVELRCDPISGHTALYWYRQSLGQGLEFLIYFQGNSAPDKSGLPSDRFSAERTGGSVSTLTIQRTQQEDSAVYLCASSSEGWLGNQPQHFGDGTRLSIL.

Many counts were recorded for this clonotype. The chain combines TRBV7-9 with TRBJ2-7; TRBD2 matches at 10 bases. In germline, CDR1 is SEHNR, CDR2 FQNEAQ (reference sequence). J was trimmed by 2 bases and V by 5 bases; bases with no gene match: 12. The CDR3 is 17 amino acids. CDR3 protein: CASSPRPLAGVTYEQYF. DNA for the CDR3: TGTGCCAGCAGCCCTCGACCCCTAGCGGGAGTGACCTACGAGCAGTACTTC.

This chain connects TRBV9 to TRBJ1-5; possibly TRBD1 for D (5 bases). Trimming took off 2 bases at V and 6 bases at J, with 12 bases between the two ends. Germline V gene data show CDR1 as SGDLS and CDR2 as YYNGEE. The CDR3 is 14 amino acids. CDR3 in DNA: TGTGCCAGCAGCGTGGAGGGGTCGGGTCAGCCCCAGCATTTT. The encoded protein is CASSVEGSGQPQHF.

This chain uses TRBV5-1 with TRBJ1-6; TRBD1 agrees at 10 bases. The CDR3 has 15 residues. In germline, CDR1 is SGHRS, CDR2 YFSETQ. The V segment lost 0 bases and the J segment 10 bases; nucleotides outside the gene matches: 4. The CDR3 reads CASSLAGQGRSPLHF. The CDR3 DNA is TGCGCCAGCAGCTTGGCGGGACAGGGGAGATCACCCCTCCACTTT.

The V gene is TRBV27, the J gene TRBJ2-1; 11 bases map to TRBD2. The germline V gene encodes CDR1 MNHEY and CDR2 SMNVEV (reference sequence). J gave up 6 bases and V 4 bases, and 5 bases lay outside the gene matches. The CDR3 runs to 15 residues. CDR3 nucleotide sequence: TGTGCCAGCAGTTCCAGACTAGCGGGGCTCAATGAGCAGTTCTTC. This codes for CASSSRLAGLNEQFF.

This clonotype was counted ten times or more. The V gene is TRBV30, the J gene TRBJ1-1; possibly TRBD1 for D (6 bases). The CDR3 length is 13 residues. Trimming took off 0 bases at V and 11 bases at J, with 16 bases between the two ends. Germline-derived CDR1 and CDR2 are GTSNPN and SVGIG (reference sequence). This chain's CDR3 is CAWSVLAGEGAFF. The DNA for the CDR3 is TGTGCCTGGAGTGTACTGGCAGGGGAAGGGGCTTTCTTT.

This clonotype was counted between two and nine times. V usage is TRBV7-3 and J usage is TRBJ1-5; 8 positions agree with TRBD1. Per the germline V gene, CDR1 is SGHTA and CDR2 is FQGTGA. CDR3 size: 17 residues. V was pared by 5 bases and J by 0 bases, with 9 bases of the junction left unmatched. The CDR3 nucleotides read TGTGCCAGCAGCGTCCCCCCTCAGGGGGCTAGCAATCAGCCCCAGCATTTT. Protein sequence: CASSVPPQGASNQPQHF.

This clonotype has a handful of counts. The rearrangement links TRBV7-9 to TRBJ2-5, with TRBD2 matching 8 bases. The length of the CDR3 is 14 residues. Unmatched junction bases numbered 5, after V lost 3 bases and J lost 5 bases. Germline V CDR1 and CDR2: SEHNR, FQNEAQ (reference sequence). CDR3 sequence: CASSFTSGGETQYF. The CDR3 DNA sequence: TGTGCCAGCAGCTTTACTAGCGGCGGGGAGACCCAGTACTTC.